This T cell receptor beta chain appears in the sequencing data of a study of T-cell reconstitution after alpha-beta-depleted transplantation in children. Library preparation (for TCRbeta) was performed with unique molecular identifiers. TCRdb independently ran MiXCR on the PCR reads; one entry per CDR3 protein. The sample yields approximately 520,000 distinct CDR3 sequences, less than 35% seen once. This clonotype has just a few counts. Germline CDR1 SQVTM, CDR2 ANQGSEA. The CDR3 covers 12 residues. V was trimmed by 3 bases and J by 8 bases, leaving 13 bases between them. This specimen was PBMCs from the stem cell graft donor, taken from the stem cell graft. The source is a human donor who donated a stem cell graft to a child with aplastic anemia. The genes are TRBV29-1 and TRBJ1-2; D is unclear. CDR3 protein: CSVDTALKGYTF. CDR3 DNA sequence: TGCAGCGTTGATACTGCGCTCAAGGGCTACACCTTC. Variable domain in full (rest from reference TRBV29-1 and TRBJ1-2): SAVISQKPSRDICQRGTSLTIQCQVDSQVTMMFWYRQQPGQSLTLIATANQGSEATYESGFVIDKFPISRPNLTFSTLTVSNMSPEDSSIYLCSVDTALKGYTFGSGTRLTVV.